A selection of T cell receptor beta chains follows, all from one sample in a study of CD4+ T cells in melanoma. Assay: immunoSEQ multiplex PCR; the TCRdb copy retains only in-frame clones and omits some. The sample yields roughly 19,000 clones, around 80% seen once. The receptors derive from a human donor with melanoma. Each CDR3 is given with its conserved first and last residue. Fields, in order: J gene, V gene, clone size, D gene, CDR3 protein, CDR3 DNA. D genes are given only for firm matches. Only some rows state a clone size, as once, few, many or a class for expanded clones.

J: TRBJ2-3
V: TRBV5-6
size: NA
D: NA
CDR3: CASSWGNSDTDTQYF
DNA: TGTGCCAGCAGCTGGGGGAACAGTGACACAGATACGCAGTATTTT

J: TRBJ2-2
V: TRBV19
size: NA
D: NA
CDR3: CASRPTWNTGELFF
DNA: TGTGCCAGTAGACCGACGTGGAACACCGGGGAGCTGTTTTTT

J: TRBJ1-2
V: TRBV18
size: NA
D: TRBD1
CDR3: CASSPLSGQGTNYGYTF
DNA: TGTGCCAGCTCACCCCTTTCCGGACAGGGGACAAACTATGGCTACACCTTC

J: TRBJ1-1
V: TRBV15
size: NA
D: NA
CDR3: CATSRGNREAFF
DNA: TGTGCCACCAGCAGAGGAAACAGGGAAGCTTTCTTT

J: TRBJ1-6
V: TRBV21-1
size: once
D: NA
CDR3: CARTGDEGSPLHF
DNA: TGTGCTAGGACTGGGGACGAGGGCTCACCCCTCCACTTT

J: TRBJ2-5
V: TRBV5-1
size: NA
D: NA
CDR3: CASSLEIWETQYF
DNA: TGCGCCAGCAGCTTGGAAATTTGGGAGACCCAGTACTTC

J: TRBJ1-1
V: TRBV5-1
size: once
D: TRBD1
CDR3: CASGGQGFGVNTEAFF
DNA: TGCGCCAGCGGGGGACAGGGTTTTGGCGTGAACACTGAAGCTTTCTTT

J: TRBJ2-7
V: TRBV27
size: once
D: TRBD2
CDR3: CASSRTRTSGGASSYEQYF
DNA: TGTGCCAGCAGTCGGACCCGGACTAGCGGGGGGGCCTCGTCCTACGAGCAGTACTTC

J: TRBJ2-3
V: TRBV19
size: NA
D: NA
CDR3: CASSVLATSTDTQYF
DNA: TGTGCCAGTAGTGTTCTAGCGACTAGCACAGATACGCAGTATTTT

J: TRBJ2-3
V: TRBV7-9
size: NA
D: NA
CDR3: CASSPSRETDTQYF
DNA: TGTGCCAGCAGCCCGAGCCGGGAAACAGATACGCAGTATTTT

J: TRBJ2-1
V: TRBV5-1
size: NA
D: NA
CDR3: CASSPLGVSSYNEQFF
DNA: TGCGCCAGCAGTCCGCTCGGGGTTAGCTCCTACAATGAGCAGTTCTTC

J: TRBJ2-1
V: TRBV27
size: NA
D: NA
CDR3: CASSLGGQSYNEQFF
DNA: TGTGCCAGCAGTTTAGGGGGGCAGTCATACAATGAGCAGTTCTTC

J: TRBJ2-3
V: TRBV19
size: once
D: TRBD2
CDR3: CASSPRGGTSTDTQYF
DNA: TGTGCCAGTAGTCCGCGGGGGGGGACTAGCACAGATACGCAGTATTTT

J: TRBJ1-2
V: TRBV5-1
size: NA
D: TRBD1
CDR3: CASSFVRGLGGYTF
DNA: TGCGCCAGCAGCTTTGTCAGGGGGCTGGGTGGCTACACCTTC

J: TRBJ1-2
V: TRBV6-5
size: NA
D: NA
CDR3: CASSYSIAHGYTF
DNA: TGTGCCAGCAGTTACTCGATAGCCCATGGCTACACCTTC

J: TRBJ1-4
V: TRBV15
size: NA
D: NA
CDR3: CATSSRVGEKLFF
DNA: TGTGCCACCAGCAGCCGGGTTGGAGAAAAACTGTTTTTT

J: TRBJ2-5
V: TRBV13
size: NA
D: TRBD2
CDR3: CASSLWTSGGLQETQYF
DNA: TGTGCCAGCAGCCTTTGGACTAGCGGGGGTCTCCAAGAGACCCAGTACTTC

J: TRBJ1-2
V: TRBV10-3
size: NA
D: TRBD1
CDR3: CASRDRDNYGYTF
DNA: TGTGCCTCGAGGGACAGGGATAACTATGGCTACACCTTC

J: TRBJ2-1
V: TRBV9
size: few
D: NA
CDR3: CASSVSGNPYNEQFF
DNA: TGTGCCAGCAGCGTTAGCGGAAATCCCTACAATGAGCAGTTCTTC

J: TRBJ2-1
V: TRBV5-5
size: once
D: NA
CDR3: CASSFKVFRQFF
DNA: TGTGCCAGCAGCTTTAAAGTGTTTCGGCAGTTCTTC

J: TRBJ1-1
V: TRBV6-6
size: NA
D: NA
CDR3: CASPGAGFNTEAFF
DNA: TGTGCCAGCCCGGGGGCAGGGTTCAACACTGAAGCTTTCTTT

J: TRBJ1-1
V: TRBV10-3
size: NA
D: NA
CDR3: CAITEGGNTEAFF
DNA: TGTGCCATCACCGAGGGCGGGAACACTGAAGCTTTCTTT

J: TRBJ2-1
V: TRBV29-1
size: NA
D: NA
CDR3: CSVDAGTYNEQFF
DNA: TGCAGCGTTGATGCAGGGACCTACAATGAGCAGTTCTTC

J: TRBJ1-1
V: TRBV11-2
size: NA
D: NA
CDR3: CASSLATGVTEAFF
DNA: TGTGCCAGCAGCTTAGCGACAGGAGTCACTGAAGCTTTCTTT

J: TRBJ2-4
V: TRBV5-5
size: NA
D: TRBD2
CDR3: CASSLGLAGGSIQYF
DNA: TGTGCCAGCAGCTTGGGACTAGCGGGGGGTTCCATTCAGTACTTC

J: TRBJ2-2
V: TRBV10-2
size: NA
D: NA
CDR3: CASRGRSTGELFF
DNA: TGCGCCAGCAGGGGGCGTTCAACCGGGGAGCTGTTTTTT

J: TRBJ2-5
V: TRBV5-1
size: once
D: NA
CDR3: CASSLEGQGGPLQETQYF
DNA: TGCGCCAGCAGCTTGGAGGGTCAGGGGGGCCCCCTACAAGAGACCCAGTACTTC

J: TRBJ1-1
V: TRBV7-3
size: NA
D: NA
CDR3: CASSLSAGPMNTEAFF
DNA: TGTGCCAGCAGCTTAAGTGCCGGACCCATGAACACTGAAGCTTTCTTT

J: TRBJ2-1
V: TRBV7-8
size: NA
D: NA
CDR3: CASSLQGLLYNEQFF
DNA: TGTGCCAGCAGCCTCCAGGGACTTCTCTACAATGAGCAGTTCTTC

J: TRBJ2-1
V: TRBV9
size: NA
D: TRBD1
CDR3: CASSGHRDRGEREQFF
DNA: TGTGCCAGCAGCGGACACCGGGACAGGGGAGAGAGGGAGCAGTTCTTC

J: TRBJ2-3
V: TRBV2
size: NA
D: NA
CDR3: CASSEGGGPDTQYF
DNA: TGTGCCAGCAGTGAAGGTGGGGGGCCTGATACGCAGTATTTT

J: TRBJ2-7
V: TRBV2
size: few
D: TRBD2
CDR3: CASRERGASDEQYF
DNA: TGTGCCAGCAGGGAGCGGGGGGCCTCCGACGAGCAGTACTTC

J: TRBJ2-3
V: TRBV14
size: few
D: NA
CDR3: CASSQAMGGENTQYF
DNA: TGTGCCAGCAGCCAAGCAATGGGGGGTGAGAATACGCAGTATTTT

J: TRBJ1-1
V: TRBV6-5
size: NA
D: NA
CDR3: CASSSLTALRTEAFF
DNA: TGTGCCAGCAGCTCCCTCACCGCGCTTCGCACTGAAGCTTTCTTT

J: TRBJ1-6
V: TRBV6-5
size: NA
D: TRBD1
CDR3: CASSQPGQGNSPLHF
DNA: TGTGCCAGCAGCCAACCGGGACAGGGAAATTCACCCCTCCACTTT

J: TRBJ2-1
V: TRBV11-2
size: NA
D: TRBD1
CDR3: CASSQGDRRYNEQFF
DNA: TGTGCCAGCAGCCAGGGGGACCGCCGATACAATGAGCAGTTCTTC

J: TRBJ2-2
V: TRBV7-2
size: NA
D: TRBD2
CDR3: CASSLPGLAGGFGTGELFF
DNA: TGTGCCAGCAGCTTACCCGGACTAGCGGGGGGTTTCGGCACCGGGGAGCTGTTTTTT

J: TRBJ2-1
V: TRBV11-2
size: NA
D: NA
CDR3: CASSLDSRRGKHGNEQFF
DNA: TGTGCCAGCAGCTTAGATTCGAGAAGGGGGAAACACGGTAATGAGCAGTTCTTC

J: TRBJ2-7
V: TRBV7-2
size: once
D: NA
CDR3: CASSLSPNSYEQYF
DNA: TGTGCCAGCAGCTTATCGCCCAACTCCTACGAGCAGTACTTC

J: TRBJ1-3
V: TRBV30
size: NA
D: TRBD1
CDR3: CAWRTGGGNTIYF
DNA: TGTGCCTGGAGAACAGGGGGTGGAAACACCATATATTTT

J: TRBJ1-1
V: TRBV5-6
size: NA
D: TRBD1
CDR3: CASSFGDREDFF
DNA: TGTGCCAGCAGCTTCGGTGACAGGGAAGATTTCTTT

J: TRBJ1-1
V: TRBV11-3
size: few
D: NA
CDR3: CASSRVGDTEAFF
DNA: TGTGCCAGCAGCCGAGTGGGGGACACTGAAGCTTTCTTT

J: TRBJ1-2
V: TRBV29-1
size: NA
D: NA
CDR3: CSVATGYGYTF
DNA: TGCAGCGTCGCCACGGGCTATGGCTACACCTTC

J: TRBJ2-1
V: TRBV7-3
size: NA
D: TRBD2
CDR3: CASSLALAGVNEQFF
DNA: TGTGCCAGCAGCTTAGCGCTAGCGGGTGTAAATGAGCAGTTCTTC

J: TRBJ1-5
V: TRBV7-6
size: NA
D: NA
CDR3: CASSLVGGPLLQHF
DNA: TGTGCCAGCAGCTTAGTTGGTGGCCCCCTGCTCCAGCATTTT

J: TRBJ1-2
V: TRBV5-4
size: few
D: NA
CDR3: CASRPGAEIHGYTF
DNA: TGTGCCAGCAGACCGGGGGCGGAAATCCATGGCTACACCTTC

J: TRBJ1-1
V: TRBV18
size: NA
D: TRBD1
CDR3: CASSLRQGSTEAFF
DNA: TGTGCCAGCTCACTTCGACAGGGGTCCACTGAAGCTTTCTTT

J: TRBJ2-1
V: TRBV11-3
size: medium-sized
D: NA
CDR3: CASSLGPTNINEQFF
DNA: TGTGCCAGCAGCCTGGGACCAACTAATATCAATGAGCAGTTCTTC

J: TRBJ2-4
V: TRBV7-9
size: NA
D: TRBD2
CDR3: CASSLRSGGNIQYF
DNA: TGTGCCAGCAGCTTAAGGAGCGGGGGCAACATTCAGTACTTC

J: TRBJ1-1
V: TRBV19
size: NA
D: NA
CDR3: CASSAPFNTEAFF
DNA: TGTGCCAGTAGTGCCCCATTTAACACTGAAGCTTTCTTT

J: TRBJ1-5
V: TRBV2
size: NA
D: NA
CDR3: CASSETVNQPQHF
DNA: TGTGCCAGCAGTGAAACAGTGAATCAGCCCCAGCATTTT

J: TRBJ2-1
V: TRBV7-9
size: few
D: NA
CDR3: CASSLTSDYNEQFF
DNA: TGTGCCAGCAGCTTAACTTCGGATTACAATGAGCAGTTCTTC